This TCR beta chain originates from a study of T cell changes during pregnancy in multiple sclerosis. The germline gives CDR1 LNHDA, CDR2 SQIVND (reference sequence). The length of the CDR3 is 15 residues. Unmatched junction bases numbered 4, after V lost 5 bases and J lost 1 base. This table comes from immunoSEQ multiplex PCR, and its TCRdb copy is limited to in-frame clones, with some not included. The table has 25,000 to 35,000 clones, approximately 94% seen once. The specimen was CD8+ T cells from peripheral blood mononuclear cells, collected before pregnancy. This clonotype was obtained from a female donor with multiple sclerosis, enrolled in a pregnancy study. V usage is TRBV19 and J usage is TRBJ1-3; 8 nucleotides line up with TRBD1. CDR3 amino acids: CASSARQGSGNTIYF. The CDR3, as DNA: TGTGCCAGTAGTGCCCGACAGGGGTCTGGAAACACCATATATTTT.